The TCR beta chain described here comes from a study of blood T cell repertoires in COVID-19. Participant-reported clinical history was the basis for cohort assignment. Recovered Cohort 3 donors showed two negative PCRs, clearance, or symptom resolution. Measured with immunoSEQ multiplex PCR; TCRdb has only the in-frame clones, and not every one. This sample has some 150,000 clones; around four fifths occur once, and the top ten carry more than 5%. This clone appeared once. The sequence was collected from a woman aged 35 to 49 who had recovered from COVID-19. The sample was PBMCs or T cells enriched from blood (not recorded which).

Written as DNA, the CDR3 is TGTGCCAGCAGCTTAGTATGGACTAGCGGGAACAATGAGCAGTTCTTC. This sequence encodes CASSLVWTSGNNEQFF. The chain links TRBV7-3 to TRBJ2-1; 12 nucleotides agree with TRBD2. Germline CDR1 SGHTA, CDR2 FQGTGA. The CDR3 length is 16 residues. Unmatched junction bases numbered 4, after V lost 2 bases and J lost 5 bases.